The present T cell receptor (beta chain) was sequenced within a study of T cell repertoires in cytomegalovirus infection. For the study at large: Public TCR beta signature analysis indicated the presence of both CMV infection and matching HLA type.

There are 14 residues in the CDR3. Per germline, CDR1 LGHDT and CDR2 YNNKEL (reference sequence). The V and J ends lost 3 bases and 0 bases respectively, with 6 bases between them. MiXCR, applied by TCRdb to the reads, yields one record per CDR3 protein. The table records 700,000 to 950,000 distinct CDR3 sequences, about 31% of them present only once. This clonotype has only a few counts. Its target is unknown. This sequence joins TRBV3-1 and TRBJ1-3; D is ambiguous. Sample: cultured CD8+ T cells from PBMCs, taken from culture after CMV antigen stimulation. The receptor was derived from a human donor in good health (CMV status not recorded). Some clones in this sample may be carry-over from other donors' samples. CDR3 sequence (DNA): TGTGCCAGCAGCCATACCATCTCTGGAAACACCATATATTTT. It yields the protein CASSHTISGNTIYF.